In this sample, the clone carrying this TCR beta chain turned up once. Donors were healthy HIV-negative adults without recent acute infections or vaccinations. Unsorted PBMC contributed 250 to 300 ng DNA, tens of thousands of T cell genomes, to each replicate PCR. Profiled with immunoSEQ multiplex PCR; TCRdb holds only in-frame clones, not every one. The sample has around 510,000 clones; around three quarters are singletons. The data are from a study of shared clonotypes between healthy human individuals. V was shortened by 6 bases and J by 3 bases, with 17 bases between the two germline ends. The length of the CDR3 is 15 residues. Germline V gene lookup returns CDR1 SGHTA and CDR2 FQGNSA.

The chain carries TRBV7-2 and TRBJ2-5; no clear D. This receptor was identified in a woman in her forties in good health. Some clones in this sample may be carry-over from other donors' samples. Sequences were obtained from PBMCs. CDR3 DNA: TGTGCCAGCAGTCTAGGCCTAGTCGGTAAAGAGACCCAGTACTTC. As protein: CASSLGLVGKETQYF.